This TCR beta chain was identified during a study of cytomegalovirus exposure and HLA in healthy donors. About the research overall: A previous analysis identified about 110 million unique TCR beta sequences derived from 180 million or so T cells.

60 Vbeta and 13 Jbeta primers were used in PCR. Sequenced by immunoSEQ multiplex PCR; TCRdb stores in-frame clones only, minus some. The table lists about 85,000 clones, 80% of them singletons, with roughly 32% in the top ten. V gave up 5 bases and J gave up 5 bases; unmatched junction bases: 9. This CDR3 region has 16 residues. The germline gives CDR1 MNHNY, CDR2 SVGAGI (reference sequence). Study observations and caveats: Reportedly, diagnosis of cytomegalovirus status by the classifier showed high specificity and sensitivity. Researchers reported in a later analysis that a missense DCLRE1C variant was tied to TCR beta V- and J-gene trimming.

With respect to this clone: Its antigen remains unidentified.

The TCR sequence derives from a man between 50 and 59 years old in good health and CMV-seropositive. Specimen: PBMCs. The J gene is TRBJ2-2, the V gene TRBV6-6; 9 bases are a match to TRBD2. The CDR3 DNA reads as TGTGCCAGCAGTCACCTTGGCGGGAGGGCTACCGGGGAGCTGTTTTTT. Its protein product is CASSHLGGRATGELFF.